This T cell receptor beta chain appears in the sequencing data of a study of T cell responses to AZD1222 COVID-19 vaccine. About the study: Second-dose groups at about 4 or about 12 weeks were pooled.

On this clone itself: Its antigen is currently unknown.

Germline CDR1 is SGHDT and CDR2 is YYEEEE. The V and J ends lost 3 bases and 8 bases, in that order; junction bases with no gene match: 11. The CDR3 is made up of 15 amino acids. Sequencing used immunoSEQ multiplex PCR; TCRdb keeps in-frame clones, though not all of them. The data contain roughly 100,000 clones, 93% of them singletons. Notes on the study in general: Reportedly, close to half of spike-specific TCRs are directed against unmutated variant regions. It was only after the peak T cell response that any repertoires were sampled.

The chain recombines TRBV5-6 with TRBJ1-2; 9 nucleotides agree with TRBD1. The starting material was peripheral blood, obtained on day 0 of AZD1222 vaccination. The origin of this receptor is an adult in good health. For the CDR3, the DNA is TGTGCCAGCAGCTCCCCGGCCGGGACAGGGCGAGGCTACACCTTC. This encodes CASSSPAGTGRGYTF.